A single sample gave rise to the 10 T cell receptor beta chains below, sequenced in a study of early stage breast cancer tumors. Sequenced by immunoSEQ multiplex PCR; TCRdb stores in-frame clones only, minus some. The repertoire holds 35,000 to 45,000 clones, roughly 72% seen once, with less than 7.5% in the top ten. The sequenced sample was blood. These receptors came from a person aged 55 to 75 with breast cancer.

This clone has only a few counts. The rearrangement links TRBV2 to TRBJ1-6; 9 bases agree with TRBD1. V shed 6 bases, J shed 9 bases, and the junction held 9 bases outside the gene matches. The CDR3 is 15 amino acids. In germline, CDR1 is SNHLY, CDR2 FYNNEI. CDR3 nucleotide sequence: TGTGCCAGCAGGGACGGGACAGGGAGGTTTTCACCCCTCCACTTT. Protein sequence: CASRDGTGRFSPLHF.

CDR3 sequence (DNA): TGCGCCAGCAGCCAGGCTAGCGGGCTCTCCTACGAGCAGTACTTC. Translated: CASSQASGLSYEQYF. V and J are TRBV4-1 and TRBJ2-7, with TRBD2 matching 8 bases. Per the germline V gene, CDR1 is MGHRA and CDR2 is YSYEKL. The CDR3 runs 15 residues. V lost 3 bases to trimming and J lost 0 bases; unmatched junction nucleotides: 4.

This sequence joins TRBV6-1 and TRBJ1-1; TRBD1 agrees at 7 bases. The CDR3 sequence is 15 residues long. The ends lost 6 bases at V and 1 base at J; junction bases unmatched: 8. Germline V lookup: CDR1 MNHNS, CDR2 SASEGT. The DNA for the CDR3 is TGTGCCAGCAGACCCAACAGGGGAGCGAACACTGAAGCTTTCTTT. It yields the protein CASRPNRGANTEAFF.

This clone has only a few counts. The chain is built from TRBV30 and TRBJ1-1, with TRBD1 identical over 7 bases. This CDR3 comprises 12 residues. Germline V gene data show CDR1 as GTSNPN and CDR2 as SVGIG (reference sequence). Trimming removed 1 base from V and 8 bases from J; junction bases left unmatched: 4. The CDR3 DNA reads as TGTGCCTGGAGTGCCCACAGGGGCGAAGCTTTCTTT. Its protein is CAWSAHRGEAFF.

This clone was seen a single time. V is TRBV28 and J is TRBJ2-7, with D hard to call. The CDR3 is 13 amino acids. CDR1 and CDR2 from the germline V gene are MDHEN and SYDVKM. The V end was cut by 2 bases, the J end by 6 bases, with 11 bases between. The chain's CDR3 is CASSLEAPPEQYF. The CDR3 nucleotides are TGTGCCAGCAGTTTAGAAGCCCCTCCCGAGCAGTACTTC.

The rearrangement links TRBV30 to TRBJ2-1; D is uncertain. The germline V and J ends were trimmed by 8 bases and 0 bases, with 14 bases remaining between them. CDR3 length: 14 residues. CDR1 and CDR2 (germline): GTSNPN, SVGIG (reference sequence). Written as DNA, the CDR3 is TGTGCCGCCCTACCGGAGAGCTCCTACAATGAGCAGTTCTTC. Its translation is CAALPESSYNEQFF.

The V call is TRBV18, the J call TRBJ2-1, with D unclear. Germline V gene data show CDR1 as KGHSH and CDR2 as LQKENI. This CDR3 is 13 amino acids long. Trimming took 5 bases from V and 6 from J, leaving 11 bases between them. CDR3 loop: CASSIGRSNEQFF. The CDR3 region has the DNA TGTGCCAGCTCAATAGGACGGTCCAATGAGCAGTTCTTC.

The chain joins TRBV19 to TRBJ1-5; 9 positions agree with TRBD1. The germline gives CDR1 LNHDA, CDR2 SQIVND (reference sequence). The CDR3 runs to 16 residues. With V trimmed by 2 bases and J by 6 bases, 8 bases remained unmatched. The CDR3 sequence: CASSIQGGQGGQPQHF. The DNA of the CDR3 is TGTGCCAGTAGTATACAGGGGGGACAGGGAGGTCAGCCCCAGCATTTT.

The rearrangement links TRBV11-2 to TRBJ2-1; 7 bases line up with TRBD2. This CDR3 region has 14 residues. Germline values: CDR1 SGHAT, CDR2 FQNNGV. Germline trimming cut 1 base from V and 4 bases from J; bases unmatched to any gene: 1. The CDR3 is CASSLAGGYNEQFF. The DNA for the CDR3 is TGTGCCAGCAGCTTAGCGGGGGGTTACAATGAGCAGTTCTTC.

The chain carries TRBV11-1 and TRBJ1-2, with D possibly TRBD1 on 5 matching bases. The V gene lost 5 bases and the J gene lost 4 bases, with 14 bases spanning the gap. The CDR3 length is 14 residues. The V gene's germline CDR1 is SGHAT and CDR2 FQDESV (reference sequence). CDR3 sequence: CASSQPGTSYGYTF. In DNA form, the CDR3 reads TGTGCCAGCAGCCAACCGGGGACGAGCTATGGCTACACCTTC.